This TCR beta chain was found in a study of cytomegalovirus exposure and HLA in healthy donors. This PCR relied on a set of 60 Vbeta primers and 13 Jbeta primers. Clones were sequenced by immunoSEQ multiplex PCR, and TCRdb holds only the in-frame ones, with some missing. The sample carries around 150,000 clones, around 60% recorded once. V lost 4 bases and J lost 5; bases outside the gene matches: 11. Germline V gives CDR1 SGHRS, CDR2 YFSETQ. The length of the CDR3 is 18 residues. Study outcomes and limitations: In a later analysis, a missense DCLRE1C variant was linked to TCR beta V- and J-gene trimming.

On this clone: The antigen remains unidentified.

The source material was PBMCs. The J gene is TRBJ2-5, the V gene TRBV5-1; 16 bases are a match to TRBD2. The receptor's source is a woman aged 60 to 75 in good health and CMV-seropositive. The chain's CDR3 is CASSTGLAGGPSGETQYF. CDR3 in DNA: TGCGCCAGCAGCACGGGACTAGCGGGAGGGCCCTCGGGGGAGACCCAGTACTTC.